This entry lists 10 T cell receptor beta chains sequenced from one sample in a study of blood T cells in healthy people across ages. Primed by a sample-barcoded 5' primer and a J-beta primer mix, a second PCR proceeded for 7 to 11 cycles. Using its own MiXCR run on the 5' RACE reads, TCRdb lists one record per CDR3 protein. The sample has just over 1 million distinct CDR3 sequences; 35% to 55% are singletons. Specimen: blood. Receptor source: a woman aged 60-75 years in good health.

The chain recombines TRBV3-1 with TRBJ2-7; 10 bases are a match to TRBD2. This CDR3 spans 15 amino acids. Looked up from germline, CDR1 is LGHDT and CDR2 is YNNKEL (reference sequence). V dropped 4 bases and J dropped 3; count of bases not matched to a gene: 6. In nucleotides, the CDR3 is TGTGCCAGCAGCCCCGGACTAGCGGTTCGCTACGAGCAGTACTTC. It yields the protein CASSPGLAVRYEQYF.

The genes are TRBV20-1 and TRBJ2-5, with TRBD2 identical over 8 bases. The last part of the DNA fits TRBJ2-7 better; the J call may be wrong. From germline, CDR1 is DFQATT and CDR2 SNEGSKA (reference sequence). The CDR3 sequence is 13 residues long. CDR3 nucleotide sequence: TGCAGTGCTAGAGATACTAGCGGCTACGAGCAGTACTTC. Amino acid sequence: CSARDTSGYEQYF.

This clonotype has just a few counts. The CDR3 region has the DNA TGCGCCAGCAGCCAAGGGTCCGACGATGAGCAGTTCTTC. Protein: CASSQGSDDEQFF. The chain carries TRBV4-1 and TRBJ2-1; D unresolved. Germline loops: CDR1 MGHRA, CDR2 YSYEKL. V shed 1 base and J shed 8 bases, with 9 bases lying between them. CDR3 size: 13 residues.

This chain connects TRBV28 to TRBJ2-3; 9 nucleotides agree with TRBD2. Germline CDR1 reads MDHEN; CDR2 reads SYDVKM. Trimming took 2 bases from V and 4 from J; bases not matched to a gene: 7. The CDR3 is 16 amino acids. CDR3 nucleotides: TGTGCCAGCAGTTTAGGGGTGGTAGCGGGAGCAGATACGCAGTATTTT. This gives the protein CASSLGVVAGADTQYF.

This clonotype was counted at least ten times. V and J are TRBV29-1 and TRBJ2-4, with 7 positions matching TRBD2. The DNA end favors TRBJ2-7, so the J call may be wrong. CDR3 size: 13 residues. Looked up from germline, CDR1 is SQVTM and CDR2 is ANQGSEA. The CDR3, as DNA: TGCAGCGTTGTGGGGGGGATTACCTACGAGCAGTACTTC. Translating it yields CSVVGGITYEQYF.

This clonotype occurred many times. This sequence joins TRBV3-1 and TRBJ2-7; TRBD2 aligns across 8 bases. V gave up 5 bases and J gave up 0 bases; unmatched junction bases: 6. Per germline, CDR1 LGHDT and CDR2 YNNKEL (reference sequence). This CDR3 is built from 15 residues. The CDR3 region has the DNA TGTGCCAGCAGCGTTAGCGGGGTTCGCTCCTACGAGCAGTACTTC. Translated: CASSVSGVRSYEQYF.

Note on this clonotype: A much bigger clone sits one base away, suggesting this may be a read error. V usage is TRBV10-3 and J usage is TRBJ2-3; TRBD2 matches 8 bases. Germline V gene lookup returns CDR1 ENHRY and CDR2 SYGVKD. The V and J ends lost 11 bases and 0 bases, in that order; junction bases with no gene match: 7. This CDR3 spans 14 amino acids. CDR3 amino acids: CAAPTSASTDTQYF. Written as DNA, the CDR3 is TGTGCCGCTCCGACTAGCGCTAGCACAGATACGCAGTATTTT.

This chain uses TRBV7-8 with TRBJ2-3, with D hard to call. The CDR3 loop spans 13 amino acids. Trimming shortened V by 0 bases and J by 5 bases, and 6 bases separated the two germline ends. Germline values: CDR1 SGHVS, CDR2 FQNEAQ. CDR3 amino acids: CASSLAGLDTQYF. The CDR3 bases are TGTGCCAGCAGCTTAGCGGGGTTAGATACGCAGTATTTT.

This clonotype occurred many times. The chain joins TRBV11-2 to TRBJ2-4; perhaps TRBD2 as D (5 bases). Germline-derived CDR1 and CDR2 are SGHAT and FQNNGV. Trimming removed 6 bases from V and 12 bases from J, with 9 bases in between. The CDR3 has 10 residues. CDR3 coding DNA: TGTGCCAGCAGTGGAGCGGCTCAGTACTTC. It is translated as CASSGAAQYF.

The sample holds a few counts of this clonotype. The genes are TRBV20-1 and TRBJ2-5; D perhaps matches TRBD2 (6 bases). The length of the CDR3 is 15 residues. Trimming removed 1 base at V and 3 bases at J, with 15 bases between. CDR1 is DFQATT, CDR2 SNEGSKA, per germline (reference sequence). The CDR3 DNA is TGCAGTGCTAGAGTTCCGGCGGGGATCAAAGAGACCCAGTACTTC. It is translated as CSARVPAGIKETQYF.